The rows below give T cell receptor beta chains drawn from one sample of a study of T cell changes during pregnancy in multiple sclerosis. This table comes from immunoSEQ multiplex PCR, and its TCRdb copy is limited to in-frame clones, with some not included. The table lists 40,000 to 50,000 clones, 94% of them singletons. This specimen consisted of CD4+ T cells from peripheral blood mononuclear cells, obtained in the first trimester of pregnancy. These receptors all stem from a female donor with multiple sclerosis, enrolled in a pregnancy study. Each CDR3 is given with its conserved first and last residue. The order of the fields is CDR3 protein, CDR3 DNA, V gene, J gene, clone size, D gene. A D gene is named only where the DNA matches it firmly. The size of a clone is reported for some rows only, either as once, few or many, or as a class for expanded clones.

CDR3 protein: CSARTSGNTIYF
CDR3 DNA: TGCAGCGCCCGTACTTCTGGAAACACCATATATTTT
V gene: TRBV29-1
J gene: TRBJ1-3
clone size: .
D gene: .

CDR3 protein: CASSPPGLSGDGYTF
CDR3 DNA: TGCGCCAGCAGCCCCCCGGGCCTTTCGGGGGATGGCTACACCTTC
V gene: TRBV5-1
J gene: TRBJ1-2
clone size: once
D gene: .

CDR3 protein: CASSISYGETQYF
CDR3 DNA: TGTGCCAGTAGTATATCATACGGAGAGACCCAGTACTTC
V gene: TRBV19
J gene: TRBJ2-5
clone size: .
D gene: .

CDR3 protein: CASSLAGTGFSYEQYF
CDR3 DNA: TGCGCCAGCAGCTTGGCCGGGACAGGGTTTTCCTACGAGCAGTACTTC
V gene: TRBV5-1
J gene: TRBJ2-7
clone size: .
D gene: TRBD1

CDR3 protein: CSVEPVGAATNEKLFF
CDR3 DNA: TGCAGCGTTGAACCGGTTGGTGCTGCAACTAATGAAAAACTGTTTTTT
V gene: TRBV29-1
J gene: TRBJ1-4
clone size: .
D gene: .

CDR3 protein: CASSSSTDTQYF
CDR3 DNA: TGTGCCAGCAGCTCTAGCACAGATACGCAGTATTTT
V gene: TRBV11-3
J gene: TRBJ2-3
clone size: .
D gene: .

CDR3 protein: CASSPGKPNYGYTF
CDR3 DNA: TGTGCCAGCAGCCCGGGGAAACCTAACTATGGCTACACCTTC
V gene: TRBV7-3
J gene: TRBJ1-2
clone size: .
D gene: .

CDR3 protein: CASSEVMAGRPYEQYF
CDR3 DNA: TGCGCCAGCAGTGAGGTAATGGCAGGGCGTCCCTACGAGCAGTACTTC
V gene: TRBV10-1
J gene: TRBJ2-7
clone size: .
D gene: .

CDR3 protein: CASLGRDRGNNSPLHF
CDR3 DNA: TGTGCCAGTCTCGGCCGGGACAGGGGAAACAATTCACCCCTCCACTTT
V gene: TRBV19
J gene: TRBJ1-6
clone size: .
D gene: TRBD1

CDR3 protein: CASSFLAGTSTDTQYF
CDR3 DNA: TGTGCCAGCAGCTTCTTAGCGGGTACTAGCACAGATACGCAGTATTTT
V gene: TRBV7-2
J gene: TRBJ2-3
clone size: once
D gene: TRBD2

CDR3 protein: CASTPGYGYTF
CDR3 DNA: TGTGCCAGCACCCCGGGCTATGGCTACACCTTC
V gene: TRBV18
J gene: TRBJ1-2
clone size: .
D gene: .

CDR3 protein: CASSEYKGAQETQYF
CDR3 DNA: TGTGCCAGCAGTGAATATAAGGGGGCCCAAGAGACCCAGTACTTC
V gene: TRBV25-1
J gene: TRBJ2-5
clone size: .
D gene: TRBD1

CDR3 protein: CASGQTGNTIYF
CDR3 DNA: TGTGCCAGCGGACAGACTGGAAACACCATATATTTT
V gene: TRBV2
J gene: TRBJ1-3
clone size: .
D gene: .

CDR3 protein: CASSIGGTNEKLFF
CDR3 DNA: TGTGCCAGTAGTATCGGGGGAACTAATGAAAAACTGTTTTTT
V gene: TRBV19
J gene: TRBJ1-4
clone size: .
D gene: .

CDR3 protein: CASSPHIRTGGNEQYF
CDR3 DNA: TGTGCCAGCAGCCCACATATTCGGACAGGCGGCAACGAGCAGTACTTC
V gene: TRBV7-9
J gene: TRBJ2-7
clone size: few
D gene: TRBD1

CDR3 protein: CASSEARVEETQYF
CDR3 DNA: TGTGCCAGCAGTGAGGCTAGAGTCGAAGAGACCCAGTACTTC
V gene: TRBV25-1
J gene: TRBJ2-5
clone size: .
D gene: .

CDR3 protein: CASSFSRGSNEQYF
CDR3 DNA: TGTGCCAGCAGCTTTTCCCGGGGGTCAAACGAGCAGTACTTC
V gene: TRBV5-4
J gene: TRBJ2-7
clone size: once
D gene: .

CDR3 protein: CASSQDLVGVQYF
CDR3 DNA: TGTGCCAGCAGCCAAGATCTAGTAGGTGTGCAGTACTTC
V gene: TRBV14
J gene: TRBJ2-7
clone size: .
D gene: .

CDR3 protein: CASSLQGLAGGPETQYF
CDR3 DNA: TGCGCCAGCAGCCTGCAAGGTCTAGCGGGGGGGCCGGAGACCCAGTACTTC
V gene: TRBV5-1
J gene: TRBJ2-5
clone size: .
D gene: TRBD2

CDR3 protein: CASSIVGGGFQETQYF
CDR3 DNA: TGTGCCAGTAGTATAGTTGGGGGGGGTTTTCAAGAGACCCAGTACTTC
V gene: TRBV19
J gene: TRBJ2-5
clone size: once
D gene: TRBD2

CDR3 protein: CASSPGLEAFF
CDR3 DNA: TGTGCCAGCAGTCCCGGTCTTGAAGCTTTCTTT
V gene: TRBV6-6
J gene: TRBJ1-1
clone size: .
D gene: .

CDR3 protein: CASTRLGSGNTIYF
CDR3 DNA: TGTGCCAGTACCAGGTTAGGCTCTGGAAACACCATATATTTT
V gene: TRBV19
J gene: TRBJ1-3
clone size: .
D gene: .

CDR3 protein: CASSSMQGATGELFF
CDR3 DNA: TGTGCCAGTAGTAGCATGCAGGGGGCGACCGGGGAGCTGTTTTTT
V gene: TRBV19
J gene: TRBJ2-2
clone size: .
D gene: TRBD1

CDR3 protein: CSVEVAVSEQYF
CDR3 DNA: TGCAGCGTTGAAGTCGCAGTCTCCGAGCAGTACTTC
V gene: TRBV29-1
J gene: TRBJ2-7
clone size: .
D gene: .

CDR3 protein: CASSVGAFTEAFF
CDR3 DNA: TGTGCCAGCAGCGTAGGGGCATTCACTGAAGCTTTCTTT
V gene: TRBV5-6
J gene: TRBJ1-1
clone size: .
D gene: .

CDR3 protein: CASSFPGVAYEQYF
CDR3 DNA: TGTGCCAGCAGCTTTCCAGGGGTAGCGTACGAGCAGTACTTC
V gene: TRBV5-6
J gene: TRBJ2-7
clone size: .
D gene: .